This note documents a single TCR beta chain sequence. V lost 0 bases and J lost 2; bases outside the gene matches: 7. Germline V gene sequence: CDR1 SGHRS, CDR2 YFSETQ. The CDR3 is 16 amino acids. These data come from a study of blood T cell repertoires in COVID-19. Clones were sequenced by immunoSEQ multiplex PCR, and TCRdb holds only the in-frame ones, with some missing. Here the sample spans some 180,000 clones, 75% to 90% being singletons. This clonotype was sampled from a man aged 35 to 55 with acute or convalescent COVID-19. The chain employs TRBV5-1 and TRBJ2-7; TRBD2 matches 8 bases. Sample: peripheral blood. The CDR3, as DNA: TGCGCCAGCAGCTTGGCTCCGGGACTAGAGGCCTACGAGCAGTACTTC. Encoded protein: CASSLAPGLEAYEQYF.